What follows are 15 T cell receptor beta chains derived from one specimen sequenced in a study of molecular identifiers for immune sequencing clone quantification. TCRdb re-derived calls from the PCR reads in MiXCR, one entry per CDR3 protein. Among some 320,000 distinct CDR3 sequences listed, 24% were seen once. The sample comprised naive CD8+ T cells from blood, with Jurkat cell RNA spiked in. Subset indicated: FACS-sorted CD8+CD4-CCR7+CD45RA+ naive T cells. The origin of the receptors is a human donor in good health. Some libraries in this study had Jurkat cell RNA spiked in.

This chain connects TRBV20-1 to TRBJ1-3; D might be TRBD1 (5 bases). The germline V gene has CDR1 DFQATT and CDR2 SNEGSKA (reference sequence). V was shortened by 4 bases and J by 0 bases, with 10 bases between the two germline ends. The length of the CDR3 is 14 residues. The CDR3 DNA follows: TGCAGTGCTACTATCGGACACTCTGGAAACACCATATATTTT. Its protein product is CSATIGHSGNTIYF.

This clonotype was counted at least ten times. The rearrangement links TRBV7-2 to TRBJ1-5, with D unresolved. Germline-derived CDR1 and CDR2 are SGHTA and FQGNSA. The CDR3 contains 13 residues. V dropped 3 bases and J dropped 7 bases, with 10 bases sitting between them. The CDR3 spells CASSFSGAQPQHF. The CDR3 region has the DNA TGTGCCAGCAGCTTCTCAGGAGCCCAGCCCCAGCATTTT.

This rearrangement joins TRBV5-1 to TRBJ1-4, with D possibly matching TRBD1 (6 bases). CDR1 SGHRS and CDR2 YFSETQ come from the germline V gene. The V end was cut by 4 bases, the J end by 4 bases, with 11 bases between. The CDR3 has 14 residues. The CDR3 loop is CASSLGANNEKLFF. In DNA, the CDR3 is TGCGCCAGCAGCCTGGGGGCCAATAATGAAAAACTGTTTTTT.

Concerning this clonotype: A much larger clonotype is one base distant, so this may be a read error. V is TRBV4-2 and J is TRBJ2-1, with 11 bases identical to TRBD2. V shed 3 bases and J 13 bases; nucleotides not matched to a gene: 8. Germline V lookup: CDR1 LGHNA, CDR2 YNFKEQ. CDR3 size: 14 residues. The CDR3 here is CASSQSIAGGPQFF. CDR3 bases: TGTGCCAGCAGCCAGAGCATAGCGGGAGGGCCTCAGTTCTTC.

V usage is TRBV19 and J usage is TRBJ1-2; D remains unclear. V was cut by 3 bases and J by 5 bases, with 7 bases left in between. The germline V gene has CDR1 LNHDA and CDR2 SQIVND (reference sequence). This CDR3 comprises 12 residues. The CDR3 protein is CASSISPYGYTF. CDR3 sequence (DNA): TGTGCCAGTAGTATTTCTCCTTATGGCTACACCTTC.

With regard to this clonotype: A read error is possible here, since a much larger clone lies one base away. Since no conserved phenylalanine or tryptophan closes the CDR3, a read error is the likely cause. V usage is TRBV12-3 or TRBV12-4 and J usage is TRBJ2-7, with TRBD1 identical over 11 bases. V lost 7 bases to trimming and J lost 6 bases; unmatched junction nucleotides: 5. CDR3 length equals 13 residues. The CDR3 sequence: CASNIGTGGEQYL. For the CDR3, the DNA is TGTGCCAGCAATATTGGGACAGGGGGCGAGCAGTACCTC.

This clonotype was seen at least ten times. The chain recombines TRBV27 with TRBJ1-5; TRBD1 is a possible D gene (5 bases). Per germline, CDR1 MNHEY and CDR2 SMNVEV (reference sequence). The V end was cut by 3 bases, the J end by 0 bases, with 9 bases between. CDR3 length: 15 amino acids. The CDR3 DNA is TGTGCCAGCAGTTTGACAGTTTATAGCAATCAGCCCCAGCATTTT. Its protein product is CASSLTVYSNQPQHF.

V and J are TRBV12-3 or TRBV12-4 and TRBJ1-2, with D unresolved. The CDR3 extends over 16 amino acids. Trimming cost V 6 bases and J 6 bases, with 23 bases left between them. CDR3 DNA: TGTGCCAGCAGCCCATTCCGGGAATATTCACCAAATGGCTACACCTTC. Amino acids: CASSPFREYSPNGYTF.

This clonotype was counted ten times or more. The chain is built from TRBV5-1 and TRBJ1-1; D gene uncertain. The CDR3 sequence is 14 residues long. V shed 5 bases and J shed 1 base, with 12 bases lying between them. Germline loops: CDR1 SGHRS, CDR2 YFSETQ. CDR3 loop: CASSFRDSNTEAFF. In DNA form, the CDR3 reads TGCGCCAGCAGTTTCAGAGACTCGAACACTGAAGCTTTCTTT.

This clonotype has more than one count but fewer than ten. The gene calls are TRBV7-6 and TRBJ2-3; maybe TRBD2 (6 bases). CDR1 SGHVS and CDR2 FNYEAQ come from the germline V gene. The CDR3 sequence is 13 residues long. V was cut by 4 bases and J by 1 base, with 6 bases left in between. CDR3 nucleotides: TGTGCCAGCAGCTGGGGGGGCACAGATACGCAGTATTTT. Translating gives CASSWGGTDTQYF.

V and J are TRBV11-2 and TRBJ2-3; D ambiguous. Germline V gene sequence: CDR1 SGHAT, CDR2 FQNNGV. V dropped 1 base and J dropped 3 bases, with 17 bases sitting between them. The CDR3 has 17 amino acids. CDR3 protein: CASSLGGPVVWTDTQYF. The CDR3 DNA follows: TGTGCCAGCAGCTTAGGTGGGCCAGTCGTTTGGACAGATACGCAGTATTTT. The full variable domain, completed using reference TRBV11-2 and TRBJ2-3, is EAGVAQSPRYKIIEKRQSVAFWCNPISGHATLYWYQQILGQGPKLLIQFQNNGVVDDSQLPKDRFSAERLKGVDSTLKIQPAKLEDSAVYLCASSLGGPVVWTDTQYFGPGTRLTVL.

A remark on this clonotype: The germline gene is not matched at one end of the junction; a read error may be the cause. J is TRBJ1-2 and V is TRBV12-3 or TRBV12-4, with D possibly matching TRBD1 (6 bases). The length of the CDR3 is 13 residues. The CDR3: CASSPWGARGSTF. CDR3 nucleotides: TGTGCCAGCAGTCCATGGGGGGCTCGGGGCTCCACCTTC.

This clonotype was detected ten times or more. The chain is built from TRBV9 and TRBJ2-2; TRBD2 matches 11 bases. CDR3 length: 17 amino acids. Germline assignment: CDR1 SGDLS and CDR2 YYNGEE. J gave up 3 bases and V 3 bases, and 7 bases lay outside the gene matches. The CDR3 coding sequence is TGTGCCAGCAGCGCAGACCCGGGACTAGCGGACACCGGGGAGCTGTTTTTT. Residues: CASSADPGLADTGELFF.

V usage is TRBV4-2 and J usage is TRBJ2-7; 10 nucleotides line up with TRBD2. The CDR3 consists of 16 residues. Germline V gene lookup returns CDR1 LGHNA and CDR2 YNFKEQ. The junction had 7 bases not matched to a gene; V was cut back by 1 base and J by 4 bases. CDR3 in DNA: TGTGCCAGCAGCCAAGCCGCTAGCGGGAGAACGTACGAGCAGTACTTC. This gives the protein CASSQAASGRTYEQYF.

The rearrangement joins TRBV4-1 to TRBJ1-5; D ambiguous. This CDR3 is 13 amino acids long. V dropped 4 bases and J dropped 6 bases, with 10 bases sitting between them. Germline-derived CDR1 and CDR2 are MGHRA and YSYEKL. The CDR3 DNA follows: TGCGCCAGCAGCCGAGGTGGTGGTCAGCCCCAGCATTTT. Amino acid sequence: CASSRGGGQPQHF.